This T cell receptor beta chain originates from a study of T cell repertoires in cytomegalovirus infection. Background on the study: Matching HLA type, along with CMV infection, was indicated by public TCR beta signatures. Study-level results: Across the ex vivo response, the dominant clonotypes were HLA-C-restricted CMV-specific TCR beta clonotypes.

In TCRdb, the reads were re-called with MiXCR into one record per CDR3 protein. The sample yields around 530,000 distinct CDR3 sequences, 16% seen once. This clonotype has only a few counts. Antigen unknown. Germline V lookup: CDR1 LNHNV, CDR2 YYDKDF (reference sequence). The V segment lost 1 base and the J segment 6 bases; nucleotides outside the gene matches: 7. This CDR3 is built from 17 residues. The receptor was isolated from a human donor in good health (CMV status not recorded). Some clones in this sample may be carry-over from other donors' samples. The chain recombines TRBV15 with TRBJ2-3; 13 positions agree with TRBD2. The sample consisted of CD8+ T cells from PBMCs. CDR3 coding DNA: TGTGCCACCAGCAGAGGCGGACTAGCGGGAGATGGGGATACGCAGTATTTT. This sequence encodes CATSRGGLAGDGDTQYF.